The text below deals with one T cell receptor (beta chain). The source of the sample is a study of control samples from healthy donors and cancer patients. Produced via immunoSEQ multiplex PCR; TCRdb's table is partial and in-frame only. The sample holds tens of thousands of clones, around 95% seen once. Material: blood. The sequence came from a woman aged 25 to 39 in good health.

The CDR3 bases are TGTGCCAGCAGCCAAGATTATGGGGAGCTGTTTTTT. The encoded protein is CASSQDYGELFF. The J gene is TRBJ2-2, the V gene TRBV14; D remains ambiguous. The CDR3 runs to 12 residues. Germline assignment: CDR1 SGHDN and CDR2 FVKESK. The V end lost 0 bases, the J end lost 8 bases, and 4 bases lay between the germline ends.